This passage covers 27 T cell receptor beta chains from one sample sequenced in a study of naive and memory T cell subsets. Four PCR rounds used nested alpha and beta constant region primers plus the SP2 primer. Using its own MiXCR run on the 5' RACE reads, TCRdb lists one record per CDR3 protein. The sample consists of tens of thousands of distinct CDR3 sequences, 7.2% of them appearing once. An oligonucleotide containing a UMI was ligated to the 3' end of TCR cDNA. The source of these receptors is a male donor in good health.

The V call is TRBV6-6, the J call TRBJ1-6; D may be TRBD1 (6 bases). In germline, CDR1 is MNHNY, CDR2 SVGAGI (reference sequence). This CDR3 is 16 amino acids long. The V end was cut by 0 bases, the J end by 5 bases, with 11 bases between. The CDR3 DNA sequence: TGTGCCAGCAGTTACTCGACAAGGGGGGATAATTCACCCCTCCACTTT. Amino acid sequence: CASSYSTRGDNSPLHF.

This clonotype was seen a few times. This chain connects TRBV13 to TRBJ2-7, with a tentative D call TRBD1 (6 bases). Trimming took 5 bases from V and 6 from J, leaving 20 bases between them. The CDR3 length is 15 residues. Germline V gene sequence: CDR1 PRHDT, CDR2 FYEKMQ (reference sequence). CDR3 protein: CASSQRTVRDGEQYF. CDR3 nucleotides: TGTGCCAGCAGCCAGAGGACAGTCAGGGATGGCGAGCAGTACTTC. Filled out from reference TRBV13 and TRBJ2-7, the complete variable domain reads AAGVIQSPRHLIKEKRETATLKCYPIPRHDTVYWYQQGPGQDPQFLISFYEKMQSDKGSIPDRFSAQQFSDYHSELNMSSLELGDSALYFCASSQRTVRDGEQYFGPGTRLTVT.

The sample holds a few counts of this clonotype. The chain joins TRBV6-1 to TRBJ2-3, with 8 positions matching TRBD2. Germline assignment: CDR1 MNHNS and CDR2 SASEGT. This CDR3 is 17 amino acids long. V lost 2 bases to trimming and J lost 1 base; unmatched junction nucleotides: 8. In DNA form, the CDR3 reads TGTGCCAGCAGTGAATTTATCGCGGGAGGTGGCACAGATACGCAGTATTTT. Protein: CASSEFIAGGGTDTQYF.

This clonotype showed up just a few times. V is TRBV3-1 and J is TRBJ2-1, with 7 bases aligning to TRBD2. Germline V gene sequence: CDR1 LGHDT, CDR2 YNNKEL (reference sequence). V was pared by 4 bases and J by 4 bases, with 16 bases of the junction left unmatched. The CDR3 has 18 amino acids. Here the CDR3 DNA reads TGTGCCAGCAGCCCGAAACGGGACGGGGGGTCGGTTTACAATGAGCAGTTCTTC. The encoded protein is CASSPKRDGGSVYNEQFF.

The chain links TRBV12-3 or TRBV12-4 to TRBJ2-2; D unresolved. Trimming cost V 1 base and J 0 bases, with 12 bases left between them. The CDR3 has 17 residues. CDR3 sequence: CASSLDPAGANTGELFF. CDR3 bases: TGTGCCAGCAGTTTAGACCCAGCAGGAGCGAACACCGGGGAGCTGTTTTTT.

This clonotype has at least ten counts. The chain carries TRBV6-5 and TRBJ2-1; maybe TRBD2 (7 bases). Germline-derived CDR1 and CDR2 are MNHEY and SVGAGI. This CDR3 contains 16 residues. Trimming removed 6 bases at V and 4 bases at J, with 19 bases between. CDR3 in amino acids: CASSLRGAGDYNEQFF. DNA for the CDR3: TGTGCCAGCAGCCTCCGGGGGGCGGGGGATTACAATGAGCAGTTCTTC.

There are a few counts of this clonotype. The chain uses TRBV7-9 and TRBJ2-7, with 7 bases aligning to TRBD1. Germline V CDR1 and CDR2: SEHNR, FQNEAQ (reference sequence). This CDR3 has 17 residues. The junction had 14 bases not matched to a gene; V was cut back by 5 bases and J by 1 base. CDR3 nucleotides: TGTGCCAGCAGCATACATGCCGGGACAGCCACTTCCTACGAGCAGTACTTC. It yields the protein CASSIHAGTATSYEQYF.

As to this clonotype: Possible read error: a much larger clone is one base away. This chain connects TRBV6-4 to TRBJ1-3, with D perhaps TRBD1 (5 bases). V dropped 8 bases and J dropped 7 bases, with 18 bases sitting between them. CDR3 length: 14 amino acids. The V gene's germline CDR1 is MRHNA and CDR2 SNTAGT. CDR3 sequence reads: CASSPEGWDNTIYF. In DNA, the CDR3 is TGTGCCAGCTCCCCCGAGGGATGGGACAACACCATATATTTT.

This clonotype occurred many times. J is TRBJ1-1 and V is TRBV6-1; D gene unclear. The germline gives CDR1 MNHNS, CDR2 SASEGT. This CDR3 spans 14 amino acids. V was pared by 6 bases and J by 1 base, with 12 bases between. This CDR3 reads CASRSSPRNTEAFF. As DNA, the CDR3 is TGTGCCAGCAGGTCGAGTCCACGGAACACTGAAGCTTTCTTT.

This chain joins TRBV27 and TRBJ2-1; D may correspond to TRBD1 or TRBD2 (6 bases each). V was pared by 3 bases and J by 5 bases, with 14 bases between. The V gene's germline CDR1 is MNHEY and CDR2 SMNVEV (reference sequence). The CDR3 extends over 15 amino acids. The CDR3 DNA follows: TGTGCCAGCAGTTTGGAGGGGGGACCGCACAATGAGCAGTTCTTC. This sequence encodes CASSLEGGPHNEQFF.

Points on this clonotype: A much more abundant neighbour one base away suggests this may be a read error. The rearrangement links TRBV7-8 to TRBJ2-1, with 11 bases matching TRBD2. CDR3 length: 15 residues. Germline V gene data show CDR1 as SGHVS and CDR2 as FQNEAQ. CDR3 sequence (DNA): TGTGCCAGCAGCTTAAATAGCGGGGGGGCTTATGAGCAGATCTTC. This translates into CASSLNSGGAYEQIF.

The CDR3 bases are TGCAGTGCTAGAGTACTAGGGGGGGAAGAGACCCAGTACTTC. Translating it yields CSARVLGGEETQYF. The gene calls are TRBV20-1 and TRBJ2-5; tentatively, D is TRBD2 (7 bases). The CDR3 is 14 residues long. V was pared by 1 base and J by 3 bases, with 12 bases between. The germline V gene encodes CDR1 DFQATT and CDR2 SNEGSKA (reference sequence).

This clonotype was seen repeatedly, ten times or more. The chain employs TRBV12-3 or TRBV12-4 and TRBJ1-2; no clear D gene. With 3 bases removed from V and 3 bases from J, the gap between germline ends came to 5 bases. The CDR3 runs 12 residues. The CDR3 loop reads CASSFTDYGYTF. The CDR3, as DNA: TGTGCCAGCAGTTTCACGGACTATGGCTACACCTTC.

The CDR3 DNA sequence: TGTGCCAGCAGTGAAATAGGGCGGGGGGGACGGAATGAGCAGTTCTTC. This translates into CASSEIGRGGRNEQFF. This rearrangement joins TRBV6-1 to TRBJ2-1, with TRBD2 identical over 9 bases. CDR3 size: 16 residues. V trimming: 2 bases; J trimming: 7 bases; junction bases outside the gene matches: 9. Germline V gene lookup returns CDR1 MNHNS and CDR2 SASEGT.

This clonotype has a count of ten or more. This rearrangement joins TRBV7-2 to TRBJ2-2; TRBD2 might be the D (6 bases). V lost 3 bases to trimming and J lost 7 bases, with 12 bases between them. Germline V gene sequence: CDR1 SGHTA, CDR2 FQGNSA. The CDR3 extends over 14 amino acids. In DNA form, the CDR3 reads TGTGCCAGCAGCTTTATCGGGGGTGGCGGGGAGCTGTTTTTT. It translates to CASSFIGGGGELFF.

V usage is TRBV19 and J usage is TRBJ1-5; 9 nucleotides align to TRBD1. In germline, CDR1 is LNHDA, CDR2 SQIVND (reference sequence). J lost 5 bases, V lost 3 bases, and 11 bases had no gene match. The CDR3 sequence is 17 residues long. The CDR3 DNA reads as TGTGCCAGTAGTATGGGACAGGGCCTTGCCGGGTATCAGCCCCAGCATTTT. Amino acid sequence: CASSMGQGLAGYQPQHF.

Worth noting for this clonotype: This may be a read error: a much more frequent sequence differs by one nucleotide. The CDR3 bases are TGTGCCAGCACCCCCTCCGGGACAGAGGATGAAAAACTGTATTTT. Protein sequence: CASTPSGTEDEKLYF. The chain has TRBV7-9 and TRBJ1-4, with 7 nucleotides matching TRBD1. Germline CDR1 reads SEHNR; CDR2 reads FQNEAQ (reference sequence). This CDR3 spans 15 amino acids. Supplemented by reference TRBV7-9 and TRBJ1-4, the full variable domain reads DTGVSQNPRHKITKRGQNVTFRCDPISEHNRLYWYRQTLGQGPEFLTYFQNEAQLEKSRLLSDRFSAERPKGSFSTLEIQRTEQGDSAMYLCASTPSGTEDEKLYFGSGTQLSVL.

The V gene is TRBV19, the J gene TRBJ2-1; tentative D call: TRBD2 (6 bases). Trimming removed 9 bases at V and 2 bases at J, with 20 bases between. Germline CDR1 and CDR2: LNHDA and SQIVND (reference sequence). CDR3 length: 16 amino acids. The CDR3 is CASQSSGSLTYNEQFF. In DNA, the CDR3 is TGTGCCAGCCAAAGTTCCGGGAGTCTGACCTACAATGAGCAGTTCTTC.

This clonotype has just a few counts. The V call is TRBV19, the J call TRBJ2-2, with 7 bases aligning to TRBD2. The CDR3 has 17 amino acids. After removal of 3 bases from V and 4 bases from J, the junction contained 11 bases not matched to a gene. Germline assignment: CDR1 LNHDA and CDR2 SQIVND (reference sequence). In DNA form, the CDR3 reads TGTGCCAGTAGTATTATTCTCGACGGGAGGAGCACCGGGGAGCTGTTTTTT. It codes for CASSIILDGRSTGELFF.

The J gene is TRBJ2-1, the V gene TRBV12-3 or TRBV12-4; 13 bases map to TRBD2. This CDR3 comprises 15 residues. The trim removed 5 bases at V and 9 bases at J, leaving 7 bases unmatched. CDR3 nucleotides: TGTGCCAGCAGTCGCCGGACTAGCGGGAGCGGTGAGCAGTTCTTC. Encoded protein: CASSRRTSGSGEQFF.

This clonotype turned up a few times. The V gene is TRBV11-2, the J gene TRBJ1-4; tentatively, D is TRBD1 (6 bases). CDR1 is SGHAT, CDR2 FQNNGV, per germline. The CDR3 sequence is 18 residues long. Trimming shortened V by 0 bases and J by 2 bases, and 16 bases separated the two germline ends. The CDR3 reads CASSLEKAGVYTNEKLFF. The CDR3 DNA is TGTGCCAGCAGCTTAGAGAAGGCAGGGGTCTATACTAATGAAAAACTGTTTTTT.

This clonotype was seen just once. The chain carries TRBV29-1 and TRBJ1-1, with TRBD1 as a possible D gene (5 bases). There are 12 residues in the CDR3. Germline CDR1 reads SQVTM; CDR2 reads ANQGSEA. V was cut by 4 bases and J by 4 bases, with 10 bases left in between. CDR3 coding DNA: TGCAGCGTTGTGGAGGGGAGCACTGAAGCTTTCTTT. This sequence encodes CSVVEGSTEAFF.

In its sample, this clonotype was seen a few times. The genes are TRBV7-8 and TRBJ1-4; D is unresolved. This CDR3 contains 15 residues. The V and J ends lost 5 bases and 8 bases respectively, with 18 bases between them. CDR1 and CDR2 from the germline V gene are SGHVS and FQNEAQ. The CDR3 loop is CASSQSGGSGEKLFF. CDR3 sequence (DNA): TGTGCCAGCAGCCAGTCAGGCGGCTCCGGGGAAAAACTGTTTTTT.

This clonotype has more than one count but fewer than ten. The CDR3 protein is CSVEYLDSSGNTIYF. In nucleotides, the CDR3 is TGCAGCGTTGAATACCTGGACAGCTCTGGAAACACCATATATTTT. This sequence joins TRBV29-1 and TRBJ1-3; perhaps TRBD1 as D (6 bases). The CDR3 sequence is 15 residues long. Trimming removed 2 bases from V and 0 bases from J, with 11 bases in between. The germline V gene encodes CDR1 SQVTM and CDR2 ANQGSEA.

In this sample, this clonotype turned up many times. Here the CDR3 DNA reads TGTGCCAGCTCACAGGGACAGCGGGGAAACACCATATATTTT. It translates to CASSQGQRGNTIYF. This chain connects TRBV18 to TRBJ1-3; 7 positions match TRBD1. The CDR3 is made up of 14 amino acids. Trimming at V came to 4 bases and at J to 4 bases, leaving 4 bases not matched to a gene. Germline CDR1 and CDR2: KGHSH and LQKENI.

Within the sample, this clonotype is medium-sized. The chain carries TRBV20-1 and TRBJ2-7; D is uncertain. V gave up 6 bases and J gave up 4 bases, with 16 bases separating them. Per the germline V gene, CDR1 is DFQATT and CDR2 is SNEGSKA (reference sequence). This CDR3 contains 13 residues. CDR3 region: CSAKGYQRYEQYF. Written as DNA, the CDR3 is TGCAGTGCCAAAGGGTACCAAAGGTACGAGCAGTACTTC.

The DNA for the CDR3 is TGTGAATGGAGTGGGGAGGGAAAGTACTTTAACTATGGCTACACCTTC. Translated, it gives CEWSGEGKYFNYGYTF. The chain couples TRBV30 to TRBJ1-2; no reliable D call. This CDR3 spans 16 amino acids. The germline gives CDR1 GTSNPN, CDR2 SVGIG (reference sequence).